This T cell receptor beta chain is drawn from a study of blood T cell repertoires in COVID-19. Study-level background: The United States, Italy and Spain were the sources of the acute and convalescent COVID-19 samples. PBMCs, B-cell-depleted T cells, or T cells were the source of the cDNA or gDNA that made up the material.

As processed by the authors: Nucleated cell number was recorded as an estimate derived from reference gene primer amplification. Repertoires were generated with immunoSEQ multiplex PCR, while TCRdb's copy carries only in-frame clones and drops some. Clone size and the V and J calls come from that table; the DNA yielded D and trimming. The sample comprises 25,000 to 35,000 clones, 84% of which are singletons, and more than 15% rests with the top ten. Trimming removed 3 bases from V and 5 bases from J; junction bases left unmatched: 10. The germline V gene encodes CDR1 MDHEN and CDR2 SYDVKM. This CDR3 has 19 amino acids.

The sequence was obtained from a man between 70 and 80 years old with active COVID-19. Sequencing input: peripheral blood. The chain couples TRBV28 to TRBJ2-1, with 16 bases matching TRBD2. The CDR3 coding sequence is TGTGCCAGCAGTTTTGAACCGGGACTAGCGGGGGGGATGGACAATGAGCAGTTCTTC. It encodes CASSFEPGLAGGMDNEQFF.